One sample yielded the 3 T cell receptor beta chains listed below, sequenced in a study of T cell responses to AZD1222 COVID-19 vaccine. Sequencing used immunoSEQ multiplex PCR; TCRdb keeps in-frame clones, though not all of them. Altogether about 120,000 clones are present, about 89% being singletons, with the ten largest covering 5.4%. The sample consisted of peripheral blood, taken on day 0 of AZD1222 vaccination. The origin of the receptors is an adult in good health.

The V gene is TRBV15, the J gene TRBJ2-7, with D maybe TRBD1 (5 bases). V was cut by 5 bases and J by 5 bases, with 19 bases left in between. The length of the CDR3 is 15 residues. CDR1 is LNHNV, CDR2 YYDKDF, per germline (reference sequence). CDR3: CATSSPGYGRNEQYF. CDR3 DNA: TGTGCCACCAGCTCCCCAGGGTATGGCCGGAACGAGCAGTACTTC. The full variable domain, with the rest looked up from reference TRBV15 and TRBJ2-7, is DAMVIQNPRYQVTQFGKPVTLSCSQTLNHNVMYWYQQKSSQAPKLLFHYYDKDFNNEADTPDNFQSRRPNTSFCFLDIRSPGLGDTAMYLCATSSPGYGRNEQYFGPGTRLTVT.

The chain joins TRBV6-5 to TRBJ2-7; D unclear. V lost 6 bases and J 5 bases, leaving 11 bases between the germline ends. This CDR3 has 12 residues. Germline V gene sequence: CDR1 MNHEY, CDR2 SVGAGI. The CDR3 sequence: CASSRLVHEQYF. The DNA for the CDR3 is TGTGCCAGCAGCCGCTTAGTCCACGAGCAGTACTTC.

The J gene is TRBJ1-2, the V gene TRBV5-1, with a possible D match to TRBD1 (5 bases). The germline V and J ends were trimmed by 4 bases and 8 bases, with 12 bases remaining between them. The length of the CDR3 is 12 residues. Germline CDR1 SGHRS, CDR2 YFSETQ. CDR3: CASSLDRWGYTF. The CDR3 DNA reads TGCGCCAGCAGCCTAGACAGATGGGGCTACACCTTC.